The clone carrying this TCR beta chain showed up just once. No antigen is known for it. Isolated RNA was reverse transcribed in full, so expressed TCRB transcripts were sequenced. Here immunoSEQ multiplex PCR was the method, and the copy in TCRdb shows in-frame clones only, minus some. The table shows about 40,000 clones, with 45% to 50% occurring only once. V lost 4 bases, J lost 5 bases, and 6 bases stayed unmatched. The CDR3 covers 14 residues. Germline V CDR1 and CDR2: SGHDT, YYEEEE. The data are from a study of beta chain features in type 1 diabetes. Staining for CD45RO/CCR7/CD25/CD127/CD95/CD27 allowed sorting of CD4+ naive, central memory, regulatory and stem cell-like memory cells. Study-wide results and limits: cDNA-based reads could over-represent cells with high TCR expression. In every one of the four CD4+ subsets, TCRB CDR3s were moderately but significantly shorter in Type 1 diabetes patients.

The receptor comes from a woman younger than 35 in good health. The gene calls are TRBV5-6 and TRBJ2-1; 7 nucleotides line up with TRBD1. Specimen: central memory CD4+ T cells from blood. The CDR3 loop is CASSHRDRNNEQFF. CDR3 DNA sequence: TGTGCCAGCAGCCACCGGGACAGAAACAATGAGCAGTTCTTC.